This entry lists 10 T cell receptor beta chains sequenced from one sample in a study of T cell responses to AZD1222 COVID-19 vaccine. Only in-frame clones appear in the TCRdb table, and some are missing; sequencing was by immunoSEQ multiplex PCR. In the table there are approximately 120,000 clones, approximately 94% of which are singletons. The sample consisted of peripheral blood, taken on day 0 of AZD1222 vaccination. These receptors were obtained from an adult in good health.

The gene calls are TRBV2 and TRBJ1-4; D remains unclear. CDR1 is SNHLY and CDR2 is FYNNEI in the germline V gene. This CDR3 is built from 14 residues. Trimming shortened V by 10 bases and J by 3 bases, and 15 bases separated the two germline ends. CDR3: CATKLQRPNEKLFF. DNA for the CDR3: TGTGCCACCAAACTCCAGCGACCTAATGAAAAACTGTTTTTT.

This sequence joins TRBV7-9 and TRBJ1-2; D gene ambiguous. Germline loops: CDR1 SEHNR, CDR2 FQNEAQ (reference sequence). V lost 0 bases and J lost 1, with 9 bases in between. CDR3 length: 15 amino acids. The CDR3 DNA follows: TGTGCCAGCAGCTTAGCGTTGACTGTTAACTATGGCTACACCTTC. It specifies CASSLALTVNYGYTF.

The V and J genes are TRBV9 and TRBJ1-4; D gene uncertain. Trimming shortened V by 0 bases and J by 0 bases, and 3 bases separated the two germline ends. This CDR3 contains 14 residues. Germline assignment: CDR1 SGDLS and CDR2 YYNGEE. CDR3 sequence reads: CASSVDTTNEKLFF. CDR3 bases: TGTGCCAGCAGCGTAGATACAACTAATGAAAAACTGTTTTTT.

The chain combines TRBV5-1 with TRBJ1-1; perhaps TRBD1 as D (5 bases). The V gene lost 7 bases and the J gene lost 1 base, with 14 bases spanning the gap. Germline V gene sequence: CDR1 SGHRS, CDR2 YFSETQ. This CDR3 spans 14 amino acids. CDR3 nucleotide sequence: TGCGCCAGCCAATCCAGGGATCGGAACACTGAAGCTTTCTTT. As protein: CASQSRDRNTEAFF. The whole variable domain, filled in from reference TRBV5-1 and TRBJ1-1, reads KAGVTQTPRYLIKTRGQQVTLSCSPISGHRSVSWYQQTPGQGLQFLFEYFSETQRNKGNFPGRFSGRQFSNSRSEMNVSTLELGDSALYLCASQSRDRNTEAFFGQGTRLTVV.

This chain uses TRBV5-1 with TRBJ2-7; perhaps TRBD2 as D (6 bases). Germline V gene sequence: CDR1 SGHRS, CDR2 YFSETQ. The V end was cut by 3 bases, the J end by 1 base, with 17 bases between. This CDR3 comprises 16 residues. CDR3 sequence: CASSSGLGPQSYEQYF. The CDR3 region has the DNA TGCGCCAGCAGCTCGGGACTGGGGCCGCAGTCCTACGAGCAGTACTTC. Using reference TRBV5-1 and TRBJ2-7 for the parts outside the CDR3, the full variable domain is KAGVTQTPRYLIKTRGQQVTLSCSPISGHRSVSWYQQTPGQGLQFLFEYFSETQRNKGNFPGRFSGRQFSNSRSEMNVSTLELGDSALYLCASSSGLGPQSYEQYFGPGTRLTVT.

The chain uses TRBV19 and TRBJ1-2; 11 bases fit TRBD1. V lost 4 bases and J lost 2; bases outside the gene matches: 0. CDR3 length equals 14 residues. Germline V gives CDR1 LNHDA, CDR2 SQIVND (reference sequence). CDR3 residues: CASSRDRGNYGYTF. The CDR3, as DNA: TGTGCCAGTAGTAGGGACAGGGGGAACTATGGCTACACCTTC.

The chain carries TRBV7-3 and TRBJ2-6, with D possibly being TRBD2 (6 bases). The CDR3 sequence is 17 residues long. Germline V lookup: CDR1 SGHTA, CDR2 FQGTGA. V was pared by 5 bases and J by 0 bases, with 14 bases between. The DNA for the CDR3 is TGTGCCAGCAGCCCCCCGGGACTGAACTCTGGGGCCAACGTCCTGACTTTC. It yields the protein CASSPPGLNSGANVLTF.

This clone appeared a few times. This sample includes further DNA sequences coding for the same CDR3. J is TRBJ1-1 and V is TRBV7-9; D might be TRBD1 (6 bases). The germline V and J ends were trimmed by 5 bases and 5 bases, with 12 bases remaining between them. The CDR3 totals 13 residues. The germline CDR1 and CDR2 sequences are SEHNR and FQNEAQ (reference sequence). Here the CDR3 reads CASSRTGNTEAFF. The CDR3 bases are TGTGCCAGCAGCCGTACAGGGAATACTGAAGCTTTCTTT.

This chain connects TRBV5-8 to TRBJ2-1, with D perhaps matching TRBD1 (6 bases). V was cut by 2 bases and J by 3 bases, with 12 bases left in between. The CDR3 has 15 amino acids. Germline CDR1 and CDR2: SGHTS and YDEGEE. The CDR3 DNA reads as TGTGCCAGCAGCTTAGTACAGGGCATCTACAATGAGCAGTTCTTC. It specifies CASSLVQGIYNEQFF. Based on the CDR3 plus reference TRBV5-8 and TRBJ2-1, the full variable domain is EAGVTQSPTHLIKTRGQQATLRCSPISGHTSVYWYQQALGLGLQFLLWYDEGEERNRGNFPPRFSGRQFPNYSSELNVNALELEDSALYLCASSLVQGIYNEQFFGPGTRLTVL.

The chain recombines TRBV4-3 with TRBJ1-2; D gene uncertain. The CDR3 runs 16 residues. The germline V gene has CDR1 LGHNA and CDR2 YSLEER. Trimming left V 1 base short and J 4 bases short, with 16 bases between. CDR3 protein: CASSQVREVRGYGYTF. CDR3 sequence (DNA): TGCGCCAGCAGCCAAGTTAGGGAGGTTCGAGGCTATGGCTACACCTTC.